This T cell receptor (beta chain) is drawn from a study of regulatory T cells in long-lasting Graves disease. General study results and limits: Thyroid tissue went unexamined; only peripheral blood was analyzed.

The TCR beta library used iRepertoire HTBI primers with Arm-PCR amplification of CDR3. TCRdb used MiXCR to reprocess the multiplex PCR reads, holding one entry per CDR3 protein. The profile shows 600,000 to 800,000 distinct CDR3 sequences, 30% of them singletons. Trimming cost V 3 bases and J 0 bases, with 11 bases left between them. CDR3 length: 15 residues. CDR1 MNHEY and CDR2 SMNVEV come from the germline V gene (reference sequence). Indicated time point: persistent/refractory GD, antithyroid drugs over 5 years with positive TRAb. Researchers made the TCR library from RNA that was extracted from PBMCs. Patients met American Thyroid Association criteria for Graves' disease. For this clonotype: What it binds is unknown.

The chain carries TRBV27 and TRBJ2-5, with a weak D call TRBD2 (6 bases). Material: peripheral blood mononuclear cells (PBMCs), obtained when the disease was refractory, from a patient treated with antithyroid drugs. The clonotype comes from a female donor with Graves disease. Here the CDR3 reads CASSLRDGYQETQYF. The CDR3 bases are TGTGCCAGCAGTTTGCGGGATGGGTACCAAGAGACCCAGTACTTC.